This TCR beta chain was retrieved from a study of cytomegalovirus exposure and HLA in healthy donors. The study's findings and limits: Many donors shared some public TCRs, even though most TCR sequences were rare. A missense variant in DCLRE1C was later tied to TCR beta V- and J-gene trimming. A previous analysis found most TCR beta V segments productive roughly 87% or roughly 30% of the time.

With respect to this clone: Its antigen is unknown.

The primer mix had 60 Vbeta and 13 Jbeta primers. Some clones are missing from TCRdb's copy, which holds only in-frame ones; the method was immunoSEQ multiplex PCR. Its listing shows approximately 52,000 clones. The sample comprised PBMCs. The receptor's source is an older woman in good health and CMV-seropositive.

CDR3 residues: CASSLWQGAYEQYF. CDR3 nucleotides: TGTGCCAGCAGCTTATGGCAGGGGGCCTACGAGCAGTACTTC. The chain recombines TRBV7-2 with TRBJ2-7; TRBD1 aligns across 7 bases. The trim removed 2 bases at V and 2 bases at J, leaving 3 bases unmatched. This CDR3 region has 14 residues. Germline assignment: CDR1 SGHTA and CDR2 FQGNSA.